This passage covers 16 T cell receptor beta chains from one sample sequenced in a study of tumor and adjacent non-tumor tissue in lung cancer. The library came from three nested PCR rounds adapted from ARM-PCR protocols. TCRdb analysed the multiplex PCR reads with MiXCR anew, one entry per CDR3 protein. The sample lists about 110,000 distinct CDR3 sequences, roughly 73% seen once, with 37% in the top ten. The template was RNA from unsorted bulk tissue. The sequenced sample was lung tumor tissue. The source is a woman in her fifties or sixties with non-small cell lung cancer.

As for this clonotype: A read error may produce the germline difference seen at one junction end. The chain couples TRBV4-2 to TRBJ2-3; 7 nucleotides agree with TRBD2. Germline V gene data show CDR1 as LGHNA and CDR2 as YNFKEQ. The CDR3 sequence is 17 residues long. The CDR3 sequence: CTSSLGLTAQNTDTQYF. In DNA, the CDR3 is TGTACCAGCAGCCTGGGACTAACGGCCCAAAACACAGATACGCAGTATTTT.

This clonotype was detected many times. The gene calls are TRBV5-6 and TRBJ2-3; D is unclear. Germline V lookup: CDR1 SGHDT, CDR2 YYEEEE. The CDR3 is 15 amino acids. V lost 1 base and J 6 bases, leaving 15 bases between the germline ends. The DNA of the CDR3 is TGTGCCAGCAGCTTGTTTGAAACGGGCAAGGATACGCAGTATTTT. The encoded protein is CASSLFETGKDTQYF.

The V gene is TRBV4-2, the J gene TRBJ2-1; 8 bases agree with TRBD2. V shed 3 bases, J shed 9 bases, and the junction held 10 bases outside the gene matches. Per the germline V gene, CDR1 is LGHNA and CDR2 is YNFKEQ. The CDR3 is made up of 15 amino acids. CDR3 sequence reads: CASSHGGTRRVEQFF. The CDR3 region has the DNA TGTGCCAGCAGCCACGGTGGGACTAGACGAGTTGAGCAGTTCTTC.

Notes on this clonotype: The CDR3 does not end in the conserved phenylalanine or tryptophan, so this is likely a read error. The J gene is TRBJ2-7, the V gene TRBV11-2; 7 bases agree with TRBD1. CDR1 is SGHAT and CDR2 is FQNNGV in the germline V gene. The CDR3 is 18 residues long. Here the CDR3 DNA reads TGTGCCAGCAGCTCGGCCGGGACAGTGTATCAAGTCTCCTACGGGCAGTACTTA. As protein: CASSSAGTVYQVSYGQYL.

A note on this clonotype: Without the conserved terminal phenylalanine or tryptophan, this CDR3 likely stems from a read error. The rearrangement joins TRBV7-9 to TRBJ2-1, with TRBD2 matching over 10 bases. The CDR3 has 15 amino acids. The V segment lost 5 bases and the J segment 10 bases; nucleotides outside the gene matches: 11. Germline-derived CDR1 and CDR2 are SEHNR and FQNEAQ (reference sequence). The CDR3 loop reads CASSPGTSARREQFL. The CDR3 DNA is TGTGCCAGCAGCCCCGGGACTAGCGCGCGCAGGGAGCAGTTCTTA.

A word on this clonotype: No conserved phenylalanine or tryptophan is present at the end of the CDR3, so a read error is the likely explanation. The CDR3 DNA is TGTGCTAGCAGCCCCCAGGACGGACAATTGAGAATTGAAGCTTTCCTT. This encodes CASSPQDGQLRIEAFL. This chain connects TRBV11-3 to TRBJ1-1, with a possible D match to TRBD1 (5 bases). This CDR3 is 16 amino acids long. CDR1 is SGHNT, CDR2 YENEEA, per germline.

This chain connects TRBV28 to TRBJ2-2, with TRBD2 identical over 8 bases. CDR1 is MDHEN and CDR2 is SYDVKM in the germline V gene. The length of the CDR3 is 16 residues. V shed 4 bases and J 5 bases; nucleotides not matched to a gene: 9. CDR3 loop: CASSSGGNGRTGELFF. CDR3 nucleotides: TGTGCCAGCAGTTCGGGAGGGAACGGTCGTACCGGGGAGCTGTTTTTT.

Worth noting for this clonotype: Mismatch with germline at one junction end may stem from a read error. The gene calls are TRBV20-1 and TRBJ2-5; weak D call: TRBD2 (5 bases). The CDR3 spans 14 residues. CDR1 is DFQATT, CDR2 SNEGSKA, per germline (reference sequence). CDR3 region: CSGIPPRGSETQYF. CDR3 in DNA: TGCAGTGGTATTCCCCCCCGGGGATCAGAGACCCAGTACTTT.

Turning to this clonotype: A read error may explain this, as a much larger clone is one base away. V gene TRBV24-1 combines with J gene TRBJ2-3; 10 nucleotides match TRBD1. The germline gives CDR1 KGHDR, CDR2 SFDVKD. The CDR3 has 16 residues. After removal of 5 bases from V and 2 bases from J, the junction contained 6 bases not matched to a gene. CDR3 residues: CATSGRQGADTDTQYF. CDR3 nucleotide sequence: TGTGCCACCAGTGGCAGACAGGGGGCCGACACAGATACGCAGTATTTT.

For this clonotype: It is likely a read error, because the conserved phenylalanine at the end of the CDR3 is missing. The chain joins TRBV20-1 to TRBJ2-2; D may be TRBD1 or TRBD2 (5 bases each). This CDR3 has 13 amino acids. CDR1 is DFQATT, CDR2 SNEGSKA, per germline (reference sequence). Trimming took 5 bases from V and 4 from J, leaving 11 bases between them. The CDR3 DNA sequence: TGCAGTGCTTCCGCGAGGGGCACCGGGGAGCTGTTTTTG. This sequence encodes CSASARGTGELFL.

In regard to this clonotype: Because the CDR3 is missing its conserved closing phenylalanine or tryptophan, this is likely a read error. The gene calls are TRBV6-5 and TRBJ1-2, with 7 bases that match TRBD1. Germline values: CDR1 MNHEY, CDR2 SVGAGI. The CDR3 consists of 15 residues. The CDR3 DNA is TGTGCCAACAGGCCAACAGGGGAATCTAACTATGGTTACACCTTA. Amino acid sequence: CANRPTGESNYGYTL.

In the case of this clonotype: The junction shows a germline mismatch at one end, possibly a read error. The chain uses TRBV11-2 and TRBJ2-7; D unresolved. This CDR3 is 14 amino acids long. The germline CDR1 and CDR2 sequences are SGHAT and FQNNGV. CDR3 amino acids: CASNLANPENEQYF. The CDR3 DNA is TGTGCCAGCAACTTAGCTAATCCCGAGAACGAGCAGTACTTC.

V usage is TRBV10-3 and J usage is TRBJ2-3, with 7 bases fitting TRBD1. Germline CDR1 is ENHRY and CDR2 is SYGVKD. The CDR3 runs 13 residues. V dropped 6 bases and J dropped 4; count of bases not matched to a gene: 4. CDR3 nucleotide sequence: TGTGCCATCAGCCAAGACAGGGCAGATACGCAGTATTTT. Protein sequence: CAISQDRADTQYF.

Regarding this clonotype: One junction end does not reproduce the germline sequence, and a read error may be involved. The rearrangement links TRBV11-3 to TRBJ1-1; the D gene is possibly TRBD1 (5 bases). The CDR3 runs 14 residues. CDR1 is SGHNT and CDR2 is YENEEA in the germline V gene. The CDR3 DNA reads TGTGTCAGCAGCTTAGAAGGGGCGAACACTAAAGCTTTCTTT. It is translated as CVSSLEGANTKAFF.

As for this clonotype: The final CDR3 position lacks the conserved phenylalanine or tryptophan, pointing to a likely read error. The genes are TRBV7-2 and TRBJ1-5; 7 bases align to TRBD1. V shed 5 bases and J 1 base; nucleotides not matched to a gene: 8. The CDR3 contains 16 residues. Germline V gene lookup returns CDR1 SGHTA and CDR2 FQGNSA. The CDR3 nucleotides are TGTGCCAGCAGCACTCAGGGGGTCTCGAGCAATCAGCCCCAGCATTTA. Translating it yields CASSTQGVSSNQPQHL.

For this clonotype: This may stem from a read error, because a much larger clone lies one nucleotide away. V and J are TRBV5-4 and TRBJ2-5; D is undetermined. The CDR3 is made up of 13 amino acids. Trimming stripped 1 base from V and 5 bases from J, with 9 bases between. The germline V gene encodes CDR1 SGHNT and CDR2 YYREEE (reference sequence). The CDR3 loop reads CASSLTGRETQYF. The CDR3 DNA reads TGTGCCAGCAGCTTGACGGGCAGGGAGACCCAGTACTTC.